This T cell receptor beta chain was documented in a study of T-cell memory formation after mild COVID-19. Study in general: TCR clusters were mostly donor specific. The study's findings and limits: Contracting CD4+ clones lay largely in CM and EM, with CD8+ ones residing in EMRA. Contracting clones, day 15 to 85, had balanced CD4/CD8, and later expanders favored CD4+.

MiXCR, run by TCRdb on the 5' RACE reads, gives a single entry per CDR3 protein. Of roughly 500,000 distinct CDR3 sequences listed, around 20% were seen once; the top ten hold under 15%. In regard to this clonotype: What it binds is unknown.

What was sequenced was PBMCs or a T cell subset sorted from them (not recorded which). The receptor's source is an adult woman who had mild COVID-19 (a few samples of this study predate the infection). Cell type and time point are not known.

This chain's CDR3 is CASCESGNPGNTIYF. As DNA, the CDR3 is TGTGCCAGCTGTGAGTCAGGGAACCCTGGAAACACCATATATTTT. The chain joins TRBV6-5 to TRBJ1-3; the D gene is possibly TRBD1 (5 bases). Per germline, CDR1 MNHEY and CDR2 SVGAGI. CDR3 length: 15 residues. Trimming pared 8 bases from V and 2 bases from J, leaving 16 bases between.